A single sample is the source of the 14 T cell receptor beta chains below, sequenced in a study of preoperative IRX-2 immunotherapy in early breast cancer. As for treatment: preoperative locoregional IRX-2 cytokine immunotherapy. Profiled with immunoSEQ multiplex PCR; TCRdb holds only in-frame clones, not every one. The sample holds 3,000 to 4,500 clones; approximately 80% are singletons and the top ten take about 5.8%. The material sequenced was tumor tissue, taken before IRX-2 immunotherapy. These receptors all stem from a human donor with breast cancer.

In this sample, this clone is large. The gene calls are TRBV5-1 and TRBJ2-2; 14 positions match TRBD2. V was clipped by 3 bases and J by 0 bases; unmatched bases: 1. The CDR3 covers 17 residues. Per the germline V gene, CDR1 is SGHRS and CDR2 is YFSETQ. The CDR3 bases are TGCGCCAGCAGCTCGGGACTAGCGGGAGCGAACACCGGGGAGCTGTTTTTT. It specifies CASSSGLAGANTGELFF.

The V and J genes are TRBV7-1 and TRBJ2-6; D call uncertain. TRBV7-1 has ORF status, its function being uncertain. The CDR3 sequence is 16 residues long. The V and J ends lost 5 bases and 1 base respectively, with 12 bases between them. The CDR3 spells CASSPLQLSGANVLTF. In nucleotides, the CDR3 is TGTGCCAGCAGCCCCTTACAGTTATCTGGGGCCAACGTCCTGACTTTC.

V and J are TRBV29-1 and TRBJ1-5, with a weak D call TRBD1 (5 bases). Germline V gives CDR1 SQVTM, CDR2 ANQGSEA. CDR3 length: 15 residues. V dropped 4 bases and J dropped 1 base, with 14 bases sitting between them. The CDR3 nucleotides read TGCAGCGTTGGTGGCCAGGGAGGAAGCAATCAGCCCCAGCATTTT. Translated, it gives CSVGGQGGSNQPQHF.

The rearrangement uses TRBV11-3 and TRBJ1-1; no firm D call. The V and J ends lost 1 base and 4 bases respectively, with 10 bases between them. The CDR3 runs 14 residues. From germline, CDR1 is SGHNT and CDR2 YENEEA. This CDR3 reads CASSLVGSTTEAFF. CDR3 nucleotide sequence: TGTGCCAGCAGCTTAGTTGGAAGCACCACTGAAGCTTTCTTT.

The rearrangement joins TRBV11-3 to TRBJ1-1; D unresolved. The CDR3 is 14 residues long. Trimming cost V 3 bases and J 1 base, with 9 bases left between them. In germline, CDR1 is SGHNT, CDR2 YENEEA. The CDR3 is CASSFSTTNTEAFF. DNA for the CDR3: TGTGCCAGCAGCTTCTCAACCACGAACACTGAAGCTTTCTTT.

V usage is TRBV28 and J usage is TRBJ2-7, with D unresolved. The CDR3 consists of 14 residues. Trimming shortened V by 3 bases and J by 3 bases, and 12 bases separated the two germline ends. Germline V lookup: CDR1 MDHEN, CDR2 SYDVKM. CDR3 sequence: CASSLAGADYEQYF. The CDR3 DNA is TGTGCCAGCAGTTTGGCAGGTGCGGACTACGAGCAGTACTTC.

This clone appeared a few times. V and J are TRBV19 and TRBJ2-2, with 8 bases that match TRBD1. From germline, CDR1 is LNHDA and CDR2 SQIVND (reference sequence). This CDR3 is built from 14 residues. The ends lost 10 bases at V and 6 bases at J; junction bases unmatched: 10. In DNA, the CDR3 is TGTGCCACCGCAAGGACAGGGCAGGCCGGGGAGCTGTTTTTT. Its protein is CATARTGQAGELFF.

This clone occurred once. The rearrangement joins TRBV10-2 to TRBJ2-3; D gene uncertain. Trimming shortened V by 5 bases and J by 5 bases, and 14 bases separated the two germline ends. The CDR3 covers 14 residues. Looked up from germline, CDR1 is WSHSY and CDR2 is SAAADI. CDR3 in amino acids: CASSHSMLGDTQYF. CDR3 sequence (DNA): TGCGCCAGCAGTCACTCCATGCTGGGAGATACGCAGTATTTT.

The rearrangement links TRBV11-3 to TRBJ2-1; 13 bases agree with TRBD2. J was trimmed by 10 bases and V by 3 bases; bases with no gene match: 15. The CDR3 consists of 18 residues. Germline V gene sequence: CDR1 SGHNT, CDR2 YENEEA. The CDR3 DNA is TGTGCCAGCAGCTTCCAAATGGGACTAGCGGGGAGGAGTAAGGAGCAGTTCTTC. This gives the protein CASSFQMGLAGRSKEQFF.

This chain links TRBV6-8 with TRBJ2-3; TRBD2 agrees at 12 bases. The CDR3 has 15 residues. With V trimmed by 6 bases and J by 0 bases, 1 base remained unmatched. Per the germline V gene, CDR1 is MNHGY and CDR2 is SAAAGT. The CDR3: CASRGTSGSTDTQYF. CDR3 DNA: TGTGCCAGCAGGGGGACTAGCGGGAGCACAGATACGCAGTATTTT.

The V and J genes are TRBV6-8 and TRBJ1-5; D possibly corresponds to TRBD1 (6 bases). CDR1 and CDR2 from the germline V gene are MNHGY and SAAAGT. The V end lost 6 bases, the J end lost 3 bases, and 12 bases lay between the germline ends. This CDR3 has 14 residues. The CDR3 loop reads CASREGGFNQPQHF. The CDR3 DNA is TGTGCCAGCAGGGAGGGGGGTTTCAATCAGCCCCAGCATTTT.

CDR3 sequence (DNA): TGTGCCAGCAGCCAATTCCGGGACCCCCAAACCGATCTAGCCAAAAACATTCAGTACTTC. This sequence encodes CASSQFRDPQTDLAKNIQYF. The V gene is TRBV11-3, the J gene TRBJ2-4, with D tentatively TRBD1 or TRBD2 (5 bases each). Trimming removed 5 bases at V and 0 bases at J, with 26 bases between. CDR1 and CDR2 (germline): SGHNT, YENEEA. The CDR3 runs to 20 residues. Supplemented by reference TRBV11-3 and TRBJ2-4, the full variable domain reads EAGVVQSPRYKIIEKKQPVAFWCNPISGHNTLYWYLQNLGQGPELLIRYENEEAVDDSQLPKDRFSAERLKGVDSTLKIQPAELGDSAVYLCASSQFRDPQTDLAKNIQYFGAGTRLSVL.

The rearrangement joins TRBV19 to TRBJ1-5; TRBD1 matches 8 bases. Per the germline V gene, CDR1 is LNHDA and CDR2 is SQIVND (reference sequence). The CDR3 covers 13 residues. V shed 6 bases and J 5 bases; nucleotides not matched to a gene: 3. CDR3 residues: CASSQGADQPQHF. The CDR3 region has the DNA TGTGCCAGTAGCCAGGGGGCTGATCAGCCCCAGCATTTT.

The chain recombines TRBV11-3 with TRBJ1-5; D is perhaps TRBD1 (6 bases). The CDR3 runs 17 residues. Trimming left V 6 bases short and J 0 bases short, with 18 bases between. Germline CDR1 SGHNT, CDR2 YENEEA. The chain's CDR3 is CASRSGGLGASNQPQHF. For the CDR3, the DNA is TGTGCCAGCAGGTCCGGGGGGCTGGGGGCTAGCAATCAGCCCCAGCATTTT.